This is a list of T cell receptor beta chains from one sample in a study of shared clonotypes between healthy human individuals. Method: immunoSEQ multiplex PCR; TCRdb's copy keeps in-frame clones and lacks some. The sample includes about 2.3 million clones, over 90% seen only once; the top ten take around 0.4%. Input material: naive CD4+ T cells from PBMCs. These receptor sequences come from a man between 18 and 35 years old in good health. Some clones in this sample may be carry-over from other donors' samples. Each CDR3 is given with its conserved first and last residue. D genes are given only for firm matches. Size is stated for part of the rows, as once, few or many counts, or as a class when the clone is expanded.

D: NA
J: TRBJ2-7
size: NA
V: TRBV30
DNA: TGTGCCTGGAGAGATATTTACGAGCAGTACTTC
CDR3: CAWRDIYEQYF

D: TRBD2
J: TRBJ2-7
size: NA
V: TRBV5-1
DNA: TGCGCCAGCAGCCGGGGACTAGCGGGTACCTACGAGCAGTACTTC
CDR3: CASSRGLAGTYEQYF

D: NA
J: TRBJ2-7
size: NA
V: TRBV5-1
DNA: TGCGCCAGCAGCTTGGCCAACCAGGGGCCCAGCTCCTACGAGCAGTACTTC
CDR3: CASSLANQGPSSYEQYF

D: NA
J: TRBJ1-4
size: NA
V: TRBV28
DNA: TGTGCCAGCAGCAATGAAAAACTGTTTTTT
CDR3: CASSNEKLFF

D: TRBD1
J: TRBJ2-7
size: NA
V: TRBV7-9
DNA: TGTGCCAGCAGCAGACAGGGGTTAGGTCCCTACGAGCAGTACTTC
CDR3: CASSRQGLGPYEQYF

D: NA
J: TRBJ2-5
size: NA
V: TRBV2
DNA: TGTGCCAGCAGTGGTAATCCGGGGGAGACCCAGTACTTC
CDR3: CASSGNPGETQYF

D: TRBD1
J: TRBJ1-2
size: few
V: TRBV6-1
DNA: TGTGCCAGCAGTCCCTTGGACAGGGGGAACTATGGCTACACCTTC
CDR3: CASSPLDRGNYGYTF

D: NA
J: TRBJ2-6
size: NA
V: TRBV10-3
DNA: TGTGCCATCAGCCCGACCTCGGCCATCTCTGGGGCCAACGTCCTGACTTTC
CDR3: CAISPTSAISGANVLTF

D: NA
J: TRBJ1-5
size: NA
V: TRBV6-1
DNA: TGTGCCAGCAGTCAGTCAGGGAATCAGCCCCAGCATTTT
CDR3: CASSQSGNQPQHF

D: NA
J: TRBJ1-5
size: NA
V: TRBV30
DNA: TGTGCCTGGAGTGTATCCACCAATCAGCCCCAGCATTTT
CDR3: CAWSVSTNQPQHF

D: NA
J: TRBJ2-2
size: NA
V: TRBV7-9
DNA: TGTGCCAGCAGCTTATTCGGGGGCGGCGGGGAGCTGTTTTTT
CDR3: CASSLFGGGGELFF

D: TRBD1
J: TRBJ1-2
size: NA
V: TRBV5-1
DNA: TGCGCCAGCAGCCAAGCGGGACAGGGGAACAACTATGGCTACACCTTC
CDR3: CASSQAGQGNNYGYTF

D: TRBD2
J: TRBJ2-5
size: NA
V: TRBV7-7
DNA: TGTGCCAGCAGCTTAGGGGGAGGGGCGCAAGAGACCCAGTACTTC
CDR3: CASSLGGGAQETQYF

D: NA
J: TRBJ1-1
size: NA
V: TRBV7-2
DNA: TGTGCCAGCAGCTTAGATAGAACGGGACCCCACAACGCTTTCTTT
CDR3: CASSLDRTGPHNAFF

D: NA
J: TRBJ1-2
size: NA
V: TRBV10-3
DNA: TGTGCCATCAAGAGGGACGGAGGTACAGACTATGGCTACACCTTC
CDR3: CAIKRDGGTDYGYTF

D: NA
J: TRBJ2-5
size: once
V: TRBV7-7
DNA: TGTGCCAGCAGCTTCGCGGGAAGACAGGGAATTCAAGAGACCCAGTACTTC
CDR3: CASSFAGRQGIQETQYF

D: NA
J: TRBJ2-3
size: NA
V: TRBV9
DNA: TGTGCCAGCAGCGTGAGAGGAAACCTACACACAGATACGCAGTATTTT
CDR3: CASSVRGNLHTDTQYF

D: TRBD1
J: TRBJ1-5
size: NA
V: TRBV19
DNA: TGTGCCAGTAGATCCGGGACAGGGGGCAATCAGCCCCAGCATTTT
CDR3: CASRSGTGGNQPQHF

D: NA
J: TRBJ2-5
size: once
V: TRBV7-3
DNA: TGTGCCAGCAGCCCCGGGACGGGGAGGCAAGAGACCCAGTACTTC
CDR3: CASSPGTGRQETQYF

D: TRBD1
J: TRBJ1-4
size: NA
V: TRBV5-1
DNA: TGCGCCAGCAGCAGGGGGACAGGGCAGGAAAAACTGTTTTTT
CDR3: CASSRGTGQEKLFF

D: TRBD1
J: TRBJ1-4
size: once
V: TRBV5-6
DNA: TGTGCCAGCAGTTCAGAACGGGCCGGGACAGGGAATGAAAAACTGTTTTTT
CDR3: CASSSERAGTGNEKLFF

D: NA
J: TRBJ1-6
size: NA
V: TRBV6-5
DNA: TGTGCCAGCAGAGGACCAAATTCACCCCTCCACTTT
CDR3: CASRGPNSPLHF

D: NA
J: TRBJ2-2
size: NA
V: TRBV28
DNA: TGTGCCAGTTTAGCGGATCCCGCGAACACCGGGGAGCTGTTTTTT
CDR3: CASLADPANTGELFF

D: NA
J: TRBJ1-1
size: NA
V: TRBV6-1
DNA: TGTGCCAGCAGTGAATACTCCGGCACTGAAGCTTTCTTT
CDR3: CASSEYSGTEAFF

D: NA
J: TRBJ2-5
size: NA
V: TRBV28
DNA: TGTGCCAGCAGTTTGACACAGATCCAAGAGACCCAGTACTTC
CDR3: CASSLTQIQETQYF

D: TRBD1
J: TRBJ1-3
size: NA
V: TRBV2
DNA: TGTGCCAGCAGCGGGACAGGGGGCTCTGGAAACACCATATATTTT
CDR3: CASSGTGGSGNTIYF

D: NA
J: TRBJ2-1
size: once
V: TRBV30
DNA: TGTGCCTGGCGTACCGGGACTGGACCCTACAATGAGCAGTTCTTC
CDR3: CAWRTGTGPYNEQFF

D: TRBD2
J: TRBJ2-2
size: NA
V: TRBV5-8
DNA: TGTGCCAGCAGCTTGATCGCCATAGCGGGATTCGTAGGCGGGGAGCTGTTTTTT
CDR3: CASSLIAIAGFVGGELFF

D: TRBD2
J: TRBJ2-1
size: NA
V: TRBV6-6
DNA: TGTGCCAGCAGTTCAGCGGGATCCTCCTACAATGAGCAGTTCTTC
CDR3: CASSSAGSSYNEQFF

D: TRBD2
J: TRBJ2-3
size: NA
V: TRBV6-5
DNA: TGTGCCAGCAGTTATTCGACTAGCGGGAGCGCAGATACGCAGTATTTT
CDR3: CASSYSTSGSADTQYF

D: NA
J: TRBJ1-3
size: NA
V: TRBV6-5
DNA: TGTGCCAGCAGTTCCTACGCCCGGGGCACCATATATTTT
CDR3: CASSSYARGTIYF

D: NA
J: TRBJ2-2
size: NA
V: TRBV5-1
DNA: TGCGCCAGCAGCTTTCCCCGAAACACCGGGGAGCTGTTTTTT
CDR3: CASSFPRNTGELFF

D: NA
J: TRBJ1-1
size: NA
V: TRBV18
DNA: TGTGCCAGCTCACCTCAGGGACAACCGAACACTGAAGCTTTCTTT
CDR3: CASSPQGQPNTEAFF

D: NA
J: TRBJ1-1
size: NA
V: TRBV5-4
DNA: TGTGCCACCCAAGCCCTTCGCAGTGAAGCTTTCTTT
CDR3: CATQALRSEAFF

D: NA
J: TRBJ1-1
size: NA
V: TRBV12-5
DNA: TGTGCTAGTGGTTTGGCACCCCCGACAGGTTGGAGGAACACTGAAGCTTTCTTT
CDR3: CASGLAPPTGWRNTEAFF

D: NA
J: TRBJ1-2
size: NA
V: TRBV7-8
DNA: TGTGCCAGCAGCTTAGTCGCCGTGTCAGCTGATCCCTATGGCTACACCTTC
CDR3: CASSLVAVSADPYGYTF

D: NA
J: TRBJ2-4
size: NA
V: TRBV9
DNA: TGTGCCAGCAGCGAGGGGCAGGGTCTCGCCAAAAACATTCAGTACTTC
CDR3: CASSEGQGLAKNIQYF

D: NA
J: TRBJ1-5
size: few
V: TRBV4-1
DNA: TGCGCCAGCAGCCAAGATCGGGGAAACACAAATCAGCCCCAGCATTTT
CDR3: CASSQDRGNTNQPQHF

D: NA
J: TRBJ1-5
size: NA
V: TRBV15
DNA: TGTGCCACCAGCAGAGAGAGGATTCAGCCCCAGCATTTT
CDR3: CATSRERIQPQHF

D: TRBD1
J: TRBJ1-2
size: NA
V: TRBV9
DNA: TGTGCCAGCAGCCTCCGGGATAGGGACAGCATCGGAGGCTACACCTTC
CDR3: CASSLRDRDSIGGYTF

D: TRBD2
J: TRBJ2-1
size: NA
V: TRBV6-6
DNA: TGTGCCAGCAACCACCGACTAGCGGGAGGGCGGTATGAGCAGTTCTTC
CDR3: CASNHRLAGGRYEQFF

D: NA
J: TRBJ2-5
size: NA
V: TRBV30
DNA: TGTGCCTGGAGCGTCGGGCCAAATCAAGAGACCCAGTACTTC
CDR3: CAWSVGPNQETQYF

D: NA
J: TRBJ2-3
size: NA
V: TRBV7-2
DNA: TGTGCCAGCAGCTTCCGGTCACCCGGGAGAATCAGGCTCACAGATACGCAGTATTTT
CDR3: CASSFRSPGRIRLTDTQYF

D: NA
J: TRBJ1-4
size: NA
V: TRBV7-9
DNA: TGTGCCAGCAGCGTGGAAGGGGAAAAACTGTTTTTT
CDR3: CASSVEGEKLFF

D: NA
J: TRBJ2-3
size: NA
V: TRBV6-1
DNA: TGTGCCAGCAAGAACGGGCCCTGGGATACGCAGTATTTT
CDR3: CASKNGPWDTQYF

D: NA
J: TRBJ2-3
size: NA
V: TRBV21-1
DNA: TGTGCCAGCAGCAAAGGGACCCTAGCGGGGGGGCTCACAGATACGCAGTATTTT
CDR3: CASSKGTLAGGLTDTQYF

D: NA
J: TRBJ2-7
size: NA
V: TRBV7-9
DNA: TGTGCCAGCAGCCAGGAGGGTACCTCCTACGAGCAGTACTTC
CDR3: CASSQEGTSYEQYF

D: TRBD1
J: TRBJ2-1
size: NA
V: TRBV29-1
DNA: TGCAGCGTTGATCCAGGGGGCGATGAGCAGTTCTTC
CDR3: CSVDPGGDEQFF

D: NA
J: TRBJ2-7
size: NA
V: TRBV6-5
DNA: TGTGCCAGCAGTTACTCGCCGGCCTCAGGCTACGAGCAGTACTTC
CDR3: CASSYSPASGYEQYF

D: NA
J: TRBJ1-2
size: NA
V: TRBV6-1
DNA: TGTGCCAGCAGTGAACCCTTCCCCGGCACCTATGGCTACACCTTC
CDR3: CASSEPFPGTYGYTF

D: TRBD1
J: TRBJ2-4
size: NA
V: TRBV28
DNA: TGTGCCAGCAGTCCTGGGACAGGAGAGGGGATTCAGTACTTC
CDR3: CASSPGTGEGIQYF

D: NA
J: TRBJ2-7
size: NA
V: TRBV6-6
DNA: TGTGCCAGCACCCTCCAGAGGCCAGGTTATGGCGAGCAGTACTTC
CDR3: CASTLQRPGYGEQYF

D: NA
J: TRBJ1-2
size: NA
V: TRBV30
DNA: TGTGCCTGGAGTGGGGGCAGCTACTACTATGGCTACACCTTC
CDR3: CAWSGGSYYYGYTF

D: NA
J: TRBJ2-7
size: NA
V: TRBV5-1
DNA: TGCGCCAGCAGCCAGAGACAGCTTGGTCGGGACGAGCAGTACTTC
CDR3: CASSQRQLGRDEQYF

D: TRBD1
J: TRBJ2-1
size: NA
V: TRBV5-1
DNA: TGCGCCAGCAGCTTGGATGGACAGGAGTACAATGAGCAGTTCTTC
CDR3: CASSLDGQEYNEQFF